This T cell receptor beta chain emerged from a study of control samples from healthy donors and cancer patients. Assay used: immunoSEQ multiplex PCR; TCRdb lists only in-frame clones, some missing. This repertoire shows roughly 170,000 clones, about 93% found once; its top ten account for more than 1.1%. The CDR3 extends over 14 amino acids. CDR1 and CDR2 from the germline V gene are KGHDR and SFDVKD. Losses at the gene ends were 9 bases for V and 5 bases for J; bases not matched to a gene: 7. This receptor was taken from a man between 18 and 29 years old in good health. The sample taken for sequencing was blood. The chain recombines TRBV24-1 with TRBJ1-5, with 9 bases fitting TRBD1. The CDR3 coding sequence is TGTGCCACCGCGGGCGGGACAGGGCATCAGCCCCAGCATTTT. Protein product: CATAGGTGHQPQHF.